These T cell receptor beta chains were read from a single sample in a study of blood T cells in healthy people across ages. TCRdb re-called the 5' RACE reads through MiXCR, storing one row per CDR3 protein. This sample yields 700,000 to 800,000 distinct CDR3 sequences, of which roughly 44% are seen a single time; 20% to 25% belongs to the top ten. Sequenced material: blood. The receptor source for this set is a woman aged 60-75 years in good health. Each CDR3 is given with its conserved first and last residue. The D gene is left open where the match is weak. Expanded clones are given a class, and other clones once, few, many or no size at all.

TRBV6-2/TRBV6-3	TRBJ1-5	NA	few	CASTNTRNQPQHF	TGTGCCAGCACCAATACTCGCAATCAGCCCCAGCATTTT
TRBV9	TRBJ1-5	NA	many	CASSTQDSNQPQHF	TGTGCCAGCAGCACACAGGATAGCAATCAGCCCCAGCATTTT
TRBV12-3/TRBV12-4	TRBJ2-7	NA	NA	CASTTKGNEQYF	TGTGCCAGCACCACCAAAGGCAATGAGCAGTACTTC
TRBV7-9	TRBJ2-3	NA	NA	CASSQGTSSSTDTQYF	TGTGCCAGCAGCCAGGGCACTAGCAGTAGCACAGATACGCAGTATTTT
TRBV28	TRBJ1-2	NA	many	CASSRGLYGYTF	TGTGCCAGCAGCCGGGGACTCTATGGCTACACCTTC
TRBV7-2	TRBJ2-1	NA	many	CASSWGTPTRNEQFF	TGTGCCAGCAGCTGGGGGACACCCACTCGGAATGAGCAGTTCTTC
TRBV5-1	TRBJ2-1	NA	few	CASSANYLNEQFF	TGCGCTAGCAGCGCCAATTATCTCAATGAGCAGTTCTTC
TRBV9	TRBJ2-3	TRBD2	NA	CASSVVRKSLQAGGRTDTQYF	TGTGCCAGCAGCGTAGTCCGCAAGTCCCTACAAGCGGGGGGGCGCACAGATACGCAGTATTTT
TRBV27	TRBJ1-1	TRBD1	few	CASSPGTGGMNTEAFF	TGTGCCAGCAGTCCAGGGACAGGGGGTATGAACACTGAAGCTTTCTTT
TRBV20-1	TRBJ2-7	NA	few	CSARGLRQASYEQYF	TGCAGTGCTAGAGGTCTCCGACAGGCCTCCTACGAGCAGTACTTC
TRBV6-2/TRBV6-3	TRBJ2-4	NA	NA	CASETGPPAKNIQYF	TGTGCCAGCGAAACAGGGCCCCCAGCCAAAAACATTCAGTACTTC
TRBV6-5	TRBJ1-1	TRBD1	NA	CASSYARGKGGLGTEAFF	TGTGCCAGCAGTTATGCCCGGGGTAAAGGGGGCTTGGGCACTGAAGCTTTCTTT
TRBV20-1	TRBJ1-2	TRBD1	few	CSARASGTGGYGYTF	TGCAGTGCTAGGGCCTCCGGGACAGGGGGCTATGGCTACACCTTC
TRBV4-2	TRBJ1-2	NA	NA	CASSQDYWIYGYTF	TGTGCCAGCAGCCAAGACTATTGGATCTATGGCTACACCTTC
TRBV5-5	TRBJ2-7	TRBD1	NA	CASSLVPGQGPLEQYF	TGTGCCAGCAGCTTGGTCCCGGGACAGGGCCCCCTCGAGCAGTACTTC
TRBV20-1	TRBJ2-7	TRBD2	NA	CSASPSSSGDFTYEQYF	TGCAGTGCTAGCCCAAGTAGTAGCGGGGATTTCACCTACGAGCAGTACTTC
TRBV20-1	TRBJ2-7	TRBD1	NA	CSAEDRAREQYF	TGCAGTGCTGAGGACAGGGCGCGCGAGCAGTACTTC
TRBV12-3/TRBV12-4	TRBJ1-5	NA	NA	CASSLRGGQPQHF	TGTGCCAGCAGTTTAAGGGGAGGACAGCCCCAGCATTTT
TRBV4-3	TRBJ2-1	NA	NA	CASSQEADNYNEQFF	TGCGCCAGCAGCCAAGAAGCGGACAACTACAATGAGCAGTTCTTC
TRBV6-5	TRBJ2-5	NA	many	CASRTRGAWGQETQYF	TGTGCCAGCAGAACCAGGGGAGCATGGGGCCAAGAGACCCAGTACTTC
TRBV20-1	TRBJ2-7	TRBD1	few	CSARYTLRTGHEQYF	TGCAGTGCTAGATATACCTTGAGGACAGGGCACGAGCAGTACTTC
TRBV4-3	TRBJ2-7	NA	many	CASSQVQRLGYEQYF	TGCGCCAGCAGCCAAGTCCAGCGGTTGGGCTACGAGCAGTACTTC
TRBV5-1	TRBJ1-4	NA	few	CASSLAGSNEKLFF	TGCGCCAGCAGCTTGGCCGGATCTAATGAAAAACTGTTTTTT
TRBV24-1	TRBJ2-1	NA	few	CATSDGPRNEQFF	TGTGCCACCAGTGATGGCCCGCGCAATGAGCAGTTCTTC
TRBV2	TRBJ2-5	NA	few	CASGNVQETQYF	TGTGCCAGCGGGAACGTGCAAGAGACCCAGTACTTC
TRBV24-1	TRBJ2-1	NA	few	CATSARGSPNEQFF	TGTGCCACCAGTGCCAGGGGAAGTCCAAATGAGCAGTTCTTC
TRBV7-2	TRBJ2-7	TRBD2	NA	CASSSSGGALYSYEQYF	TGTGCCAGCAGCTCTAGCGGGGGGGCCCTTTATAGCTACGAGCAGTACTTC
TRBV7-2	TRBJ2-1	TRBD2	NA	CASSLGLANINEQFF	TGTGCCAGCAGCTTAGGACTAGCGAATATAAATGAGCAGTTCTTC
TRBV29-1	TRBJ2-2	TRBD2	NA	CSVEGLAGGRELFF	TGCAGCGTTGAAGGACTAGCGGGGGGTCGGGAGCTGTTTTTT
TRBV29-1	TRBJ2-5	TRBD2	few	CSVGWGLAGVGEQYF	TGCAGCGTGGGCTGGGGACTAGCGGGAGTCGGTGAGCAGTACTTC
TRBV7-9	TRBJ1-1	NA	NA	CASSQQGPNTEAFF	TGTGCCAGCAGCCAGCAGGGACCCAACACTGAAGCTTTCTTT
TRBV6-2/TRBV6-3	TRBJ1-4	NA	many	CASSSRTARNEKLFF	TGTGCCAGCAGTTCCCGGACAGCAAGAAATGAAAAACTGTTTTTT
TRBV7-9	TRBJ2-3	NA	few	CASSRRQGGLTDTQYF	TGTGCCAGCAGCCGGCGGCAGGGGGGACTTACAGATACGCAGTATTTT
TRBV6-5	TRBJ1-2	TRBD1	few	CASSYSDGTGYGYTF	TGTGCCAGCAGTTACTCGGACGGGACAGGGTATGGCTACACCTTC
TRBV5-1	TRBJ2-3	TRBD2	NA	CASSSSGRTSTDTQYF	TGCGCCAGCAGCTCTAGCGGGCGCACCAGCACAGATACGCAGTATTTT
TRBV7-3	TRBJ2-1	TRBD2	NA	CASSEGSGHRYNEQFF	TGTGCCAGCAGCGAAGGTAGCGGGCATCGCTACAATGAGCAGTTCTTC
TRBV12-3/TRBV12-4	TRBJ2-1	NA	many	CASSPPGAGAGPRDEQFF	TGTGCCAGCAGTCCCCCCGGGGCAGGAGCGGGCCCCCGCGATGAGCAGTTCTTC
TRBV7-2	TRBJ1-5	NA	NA	CASSLMVGQQYQPQHF	TGTGCCAGCAGCTTAATGGTTGGGCAGCAATATCAGCCCCAGCATTTT
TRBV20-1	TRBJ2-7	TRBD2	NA	CSARASGTYEQYF	TGCAGTGCTAGAGCTAGCGGGACCTACGAGCAGTACTTC
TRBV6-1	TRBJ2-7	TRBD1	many	CASSSGTEVYEQYF	TGTGCCAGCAGCTCCGGGACAGAAGTCTACGAGCAGTACTTC
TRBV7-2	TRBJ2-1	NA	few	CASGLVVSYNEQFF	TGTGCCAGCGGCTTAGTAGTCTCCTACAATGAGCAGTTCTTC
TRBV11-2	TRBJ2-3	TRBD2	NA	CASSLMGGGRNTDTQYF	TGTGCCAGCAGCTTAATGGGTGGCGGGAGGAACACAGATACGCAGTATTTT
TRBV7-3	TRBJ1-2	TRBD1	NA	CASSLKPRDREDNGYTF	TGTGCCAGCAGCTTAAAGCCCCGGGACAGGGAAGACAATGGCTACACCTTC